This paragraph reports one T cell receptor (beta chain). V was clipped by 3 bases and J by 7 bases, with 10 bases between them. The CDR3 contains 13 residues. From germline, CDR1 is MGHRA and CDR2 YSYEKL. The data derive from a study of blood T cell repertoires in COVID-19. Some clones are missing from TCRdb's copy, which holds only in-frame ones; the method was immunoSEQ multiplex PCR. The repertoire holds 300,000 to 450,000 clones, with about 85% as singletons. The source material was peripheral blood. The J gene is TRBJ1-3, the V gene TRBV4-1; D gene uncertain. This sequence originates from a woman aged 18-29 years with acute or convalescent COVID-19. The DNA of the CDR3 is TGCGCCAGCAGCCACACTCCGTCCAACACCATATATTTT. It translates to CASSHTPSNTIYF.